This TCR beta chain came from a study of response to subunit inactivated influenza vaccine. Study outcomes and limitations: The authors put forward the suggestion that each seasonal influenza vaccination may bring in only a limited number of new T cells.

One entry per CDR3 protein, called by TCRdb with MiXCR from the RT-PCR reads. Here the sample spans 450,000 to 600,000 distinct CDR3 sequences, approximately 7.8% being singletons. A note on this clonotype: What it recognizes is unknown.

The starting material was PBMCs from blood, obtained around 2 years after vaccination. The sequence derives from a man between 50 and 75 years old who received an inactivated influenza vaccine.

CDR3 DNA sequence: TGCGCCAGCAGCCCGACGGTACAGGGGAATGAGCAGTTCTTC. Its protein is CASSPTVQGNEQFF. This chain links TRBV4-1 with TRBJ2-1, with 7 bases matching TRBD1. J gave up 7 bases and V 4 bases, and 7 bases lay outside the gene matches. Germline V lookup: CDR1 MGHRA, CDR2 YSYEKL. The CDR3 extends over 14 amino acids.